This T cell receptor (beta chain) comes out of a study of shared clonotypes between healthy human individuals. Trimming removed 0 bases from V and 1 base from J, with 26 bases in between. The CDR3 has 21 amino acids. Looked up from germline, CDR1 is MGHRA and CDR2 is YSYEKL. Some clones are missing from TCRdb's copy, which holds only in-frame ones; the method was immunoSEQ multiplex PCR. This sample carries roughly 2.5 million clones, roughly nine tenths of them seen once, and the ten largest clones take 0.14%. The chain has TRBV4-1 and TRBJ2-3; D might be TRBD2 (7 bases). This receptor was obtained from a young man in good health. The sample comprised naive CD4+ T cells sorted from blood. Subset here: CD45RA+ positively selected. In DNA, the CDR3 is TGCGCCAGCAGCCAAGAGGGCTTTTTGGGCGGGGGCCAACGGGGCACAGATACGCAGTATTTT. It translates to CASSQEGFLGGGQRGTDTQYF.